The 16 T cell receptor beta chains below were found in one sample sequenced in a study of T cells after yellow fever vaccination. TCRdb independently ran MiXCR on the 5' RACE reads; one entry per CDR3 protein. Of roughly 310,000 distinct CDR3 sequences in the sample, roughly 3.5% are singletons; the top ten hold roughly a quarter. Sequencing was performed on PBMCs, taken on the day of the yellow fever booster vaccination. Every receptor here comes from a man aged 18 to 35 who received the YFV17D yellow fever vaccine.

Here the CDR3 reads CASSYIRGQDGYTF. The CDR3 nucleotides are TGTGCCAGCAGTTACATCAGGGGGCAGGATGGCTACACCTTC. V gene TRBV6-6 combines with J gene TRBJ1-2, with 8 bases lining up with TRBD1. CDR1 and CDR2 (germline): MNHNY, SVGAGI (reference sequence). The CDR3 length is 14 residues. With V trimmed by 2 bases and J by 6 bases, 5 bases remained unmatched.

This clonotype was recorded a few times. V is TRBV7-9 and J is TRBJ2-1, with 11 bases aligning to TRBD2. The CDR3 is made up of 18 amino acids. In germline, CDR1 is SEHNR, CDR2 FQNEAQ (reference sequence). J was trimmed by 5 bases and V by 2 bases; bases with no gene match: 11. The chain's CDR3 is CASSLSLLAGGLDNEQFF. The CDR3 coding sequence is TGTGCCAGCAGCTTATCTTTATTAGCGGGGGGGCTTGACAATGAGCAGTTCTTC.

This clonotype was observed a few times. The rearrangement uses TRBV10-2 and TRBJ2-5, with D possibly TRBD2 on 5 matching bases. V gave up 4 bases and J gave up 5 bases, with 11 bases separating them. CDR3 length equals 13 residues. CDR1 and CDR2 from the germline V gene are WSHSY and SAAADI. The CDR3 region has the DNA TGCGCCAGCAGTGTCGGGGAGATGGAGACCCAGTACTTC. Protein sequence: CASSVGEMETQYF.

The chain has TRBV9 and TRBJ2-3, with unresolved D. This CDR3 region has 14 residues. Trimming removed 3 bases at V and 0 bases at J, with 8 bases between. Germline-derived CDR1 and CDR2 are SGDLS and YYNGEE. The CDR3 reads CASSAFGSTDTQYF. CDR3 nucleotide sequence: TGTGCCAGCAGCGCTTTTGGTAGCACAGATACGCAGTATTTT.

This clonotype was picked up many times. The chain carries TRBV5-1 and TRBJ2-5; 9 bases line up with TRBD2. The CDR3 has 17 residues. J was trimmed by 5 bases and V by 0 bases; bases with no gene match: 11. CDR1 is SGHRS, CDR2 YFSETQ, per germline. CDR3 residues: CASSLGLAGPLGETQYF. CDR3 bases: TGCGCCAGCAGCTTGGGCCTAGCGGGGCCTCTCGGGGAGACCCAGTACTTC.

This clonotype was counted at least ten times. The chain's CDR3 is CASSQGANGYTF. The DNA of the CDR3 is TGCGCCAGCAGCCAGGGAGCAAATGGCTACACCTTC. The V and J genes are TRBV4-1 and TRBJ1-2; D not resolved. This CDR3 is built from 12 residues. V was pared by 3 bases and J by 6 bases, with 8 bases between. Germline V gene sequence: CDR1 MGHRA, CDR2 YSYEKL.

In its sample, this clonotype was seen many times. The chain combines TRBV5-1 with TRBJ2-5, with D tentatively TRBD1 or TRBD2 (5 bases each). The CDR3 runs to 13 residues. The germline V and J ends were trimmed by 1 base and 3 bases, with 7 bases remaining between them. Germline values: CDR1 SGHRS, CDR2 YFSETQ. DNA of the CDR3: TGCGCCAGCAGCTTGAGAGGGGAAGAGACCCAGTACTTC. Translation: CASSLRGEETQYF.

This clonotype has just a few counts. J is TRBJ1-2 and V is TRBV5-1; TRBD1 matches at 7 bases. Germline loops: CDR1 SGHRS, CDR2 YFSETQ. The V gene end was trimmed by 4 bases and the J gene end by 3 bases; junction bases not matched to a gene: 9. CDR3 length: 15 residues. The CDR3 protein is CASSGFGTDHYGYTF. The CDR3 DNA follows: TGCGCCAGCAGCGGATTCGGGACAGACCACTATGGCTACACCTTC.

This clonotype was seen many times. The rearrangement uses TRBV3-2 and TRBJ1-1; the DNA was not compared with TRBD1, the D call given in the table. TRBV3-2 counts as a pseudogene. CDR3 length: 8 residues. This chain's CDR3 is CASKGAFF. As DNA, the CDR3 is TGTGCCAGCAAGGGGGCTTTCTTT.

This clonotype was seen a few times. This rearrangement joins TRBV7-2 to TRBJ2-7; 14 nucleotides align to TRBD2. Germline CDR1 reads SGHTA; CDR2 reads FQGNSA. CDR3 length: 15 amino acids. Unmatched junction bases numbered 5, after V lost 5 bases and J lost 5 bases. DNA for the CDR3: TGTGCCAGCAGCGCGACTAGCGGGGGGGCTCACGAGCAGTACGTC. The encoded protein is CASSATSGGAHEQYV.

This clonotype was seen repeatedly, ten times or more. The chain combines TRBV11-1 with TRBJ2-2; TRBD2 is a possible D gene (5 bases). The CDR3 has 15 amino acids. V was pared by 1 base and J by 4 bases, with 10 bases between. Germline V gives CDR1 SGHAT, CDR2 FQDESV (reference sequence). The CDR3 DNA sequence: TGTGCCAGCAGCTTAGGTCCGGGGTCCACCGGGGAGCTGTTTTTT. Translation: CASSLGPGSTGELFF.

This clonotype was picked up many times. V and J are TRBV6-2 or TRBV6-3 and TRBJ2-7; the D gene is possibly TRBD2 (5 bases). The CDR3 consists of 14 residues. The V end was cut by 9 bases, the J end by 4 bases, with 19 bases between. The germline V gene has CDR1 MNHEY and CDR2 SVGEGT. CDR3 sequence (DNA): TGTGCCAGTGGAGGATCCGGGCCAAATTACGAGCAGTACGTC. Protein: CASGGSGPNYEQYV.

V usage is TRBV10-3 and J usage is TRBJ1-3; D remains ambiguous. Germline CDR1 ENHRY, CDR2 SYGVKD. Trimming removed 6 bases from V and 7 bases from J, with 10 bases in between. The CDR3 contains 12 residues. The CDR3 sequence is CAIRRAMNTIYF. The CDR3 DNA is TGTGCCATCAGGCGGGCGATGAACACCATATATTTT.

Only a few counts were recorded for this clonotype. The junction differs from germline at one of its ends, possibly a read error. V and J are TRBV6-2 or TRBV6-3 and TRBJ2-1; tentatively, D is TRBD1 or TRBD2 (5 bases each). This CDR3 spans 13 amino acids. Per germline, CDR1 MNHEY and CDR2 SVGEGT. CDR3 loop: CASSYSQGRVGLF. CDR3 in DNA: TGTGCCAGCAGTTACTCCCAGGGACGGGTAGGACTCTTC.

This clonotype was picked up many times. The J gene is TRBJ2-7, the V gene TRBV5-1; 8 nucleotides match TRBD1. The CDR3 is 15 residues long. Germline lookup yields CDR1 SGHRS and CDR2 YFSETQ. V was clipped by 4 bases and J by 0 bases; unmatched bases: 6. Written as DNA, the CDR3 is TGCGCCAGCAGCCGCGACGGACAGGGCTCCTACGAGCAGTACTTC. Its protein product is CASSRDGQGSYEQYF.

The sample holds many counts of this clonotype. The V call is TRBV11-2, the J call TRBJ2-5; maybe TRBD2 (6 bases). CDR3 length equals 15 residues. V shed 5 bases and J shed 4 bases, with 17 bases lying between them. In germline, CDR1 is SGHAT, CDR2 FQNNGV. In nucleotides, the CDR3 is TGTGCCAGCAGCCCCTCCGGGCCGGGGGTAGAGACCCAGTACTTC. Translated: CASSPSGPGVETQYF.